This record concerns one T cell receptor (beta chain) sequence. Its cognate antigen is unknown. Germline CDR1 MNHEY, CDR2 SMNVEV (reference sequence). The CDR3 is 14 amino acids. V gave up 7 bases and J gave up 4 bases, with 16 bases separating them. This specimen comes from a study of CD8 T cells in ankylosing spondylitis. Findings and limits, study-wide: One TCR beta motif, made up of several highly homologous variants, appeared characteristic of ankylosing spondylitis blood. The authors found the disease-linked clones to be CD8+ and relatively rare in peripheral blood. There was reportedly significant enrichment of clones that were disease-linked in matched ankylosing spondylitis synovial fluid.

Making use of molecular barcodes, quantitative 5'-RACE generated TCR beta libraries. MiXCR, applied by TCRdb to the 5' RACE reads, yields one record per CDR3 protein. The table has about 90,000 distinct CDR3 sequences, about 27% seen once; the top ten hold over 50%. The specimen was blood, either unsorted or a sorted T cell fraction (not recorded which). The chain has TRBV27 and TRBJ2-5, with D maybe TRBD1 (6 bases). The sequence was collected from a male donor with ankylosing spondylitis or in good health (not recorded which). The CDR3 protein is CASKWSRGAETQYF. The CDR3 region has the DNA TGTGCCAGCAAGTGGAGCAGGGGAGCAGAGACCCAGTACTTC.